This record looks at one T cell receptor (beta chain) sequence and its context. Its antigen is as yet unknown. PCR involved 60 Vbeta and 13 Jbeta primers. Clones were sequenced by immunoSEQ multiplex PCR, and TCRdb holds only the in-frame ones, with some missing. In the table there are roughly 200,000 clones, 9.5% of which are singletons. J was trimmed by 4 bases and V by 3 bases; bases with no gene match: 6. The germline CDR1 and CDR2 sequences are SEHNR and FQNEAQ (reference sequence). The CDR3 totals 14 residues. The data originate from a study of cytomegalovirus exposure and HLA in healthy donors. Study-level points and caveats: It was confirmed in vitro that three of the CMV-associated chains were specific for CMV antigens. It was reported that the classifier diagnosed cytomegalovirus status with high specificity and sensitivity in both the original and validation cohorts. The authors later found most CMV-associated TCR beta chains appeared HLA-restricted. One variant, a missense change in DCLRE1C, was linked in a later analysis to TCR beta V- and J-gene trimming.

This receptor was identified in a woman aged 30 to 39 in good health and CMV-seropositive. This chain joins TRBV7-9 and TRBJ2-7; 7 bases are a match to TRBD2. Sequenced sample: PBMCs. The CDR3 loop is CASSLGGIPYEQYF. The CDR3 bases are TGTGCCAGCAGCTTGGGAGGGATTCCTTACGAGCAGTACTTC.